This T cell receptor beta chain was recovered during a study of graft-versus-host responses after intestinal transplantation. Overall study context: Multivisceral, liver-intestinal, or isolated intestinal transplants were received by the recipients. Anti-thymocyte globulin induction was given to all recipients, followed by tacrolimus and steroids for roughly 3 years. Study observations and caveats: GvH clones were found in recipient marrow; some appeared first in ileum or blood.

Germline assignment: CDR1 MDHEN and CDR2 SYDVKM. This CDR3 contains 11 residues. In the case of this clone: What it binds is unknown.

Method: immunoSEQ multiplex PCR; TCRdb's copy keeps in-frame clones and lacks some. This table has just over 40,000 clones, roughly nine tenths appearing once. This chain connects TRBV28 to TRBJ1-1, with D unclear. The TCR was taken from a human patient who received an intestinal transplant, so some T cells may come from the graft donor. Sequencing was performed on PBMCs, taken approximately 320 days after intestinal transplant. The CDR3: CVIQRNTEAFF. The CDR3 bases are TGTGTCATCCAGAGGAACACTGAAGCTTTCTTT.